This TCR beta chain comes out of a study of OX40 agonist ivuxolimab in advanced cancers. The repertoire was sequenced with immunoSEQ multiplex PCR; TCRdb's copy has only in-frame clones and lacks some. The sample yields about 76,000 clones, about 85% seen once. Trimming removed 6 bases from V and 4 bases from J, with 16 bases in between. CDR3 length: 15 residues. Germline V gives CDR1 MNHNS, CDR2 SASEGT. This clone was seen a single time. This chain joins TRBV6-1 and TRBJ1-5, with a tentative D call TRBD1 (5 bases). The sequence was collected from an adult with an advanced solid tumor such as melanoma, head and neck, liver or kidney cancer. The starting material was CD4+ or CD8+ T cells sorted from blood, obtained in a trial of the OX40 agonist ivuxolimab. DNA of the CDR3: TGTGCCAGCAGATCTAGAGGGGCCACTAATCAGCCCCAGCATTTT. This sequence encodes CASRSRGATNQPQHF.